This TCR beta chain was captured in a study of cytomegalovirus exposure and HLA in healthy donors. Findings of the study overall: Rarity characterized most TCR sequences, yet some public TCRs appeared in many donors. In vitro testing confirmed a few CMV-associated chains as specific for CMV antigens.

Turning to this clone: Its target is unknown.

A multiplex PCR was run with 60 Vbeta primers and 13 Jbeta primers. In the authors' workflow: Counted up in a later analysis, unique TCR beta chains came to about 80 million, with around 11 million shared. TCRdb keeps only in-frame clones here, not all; method: immunoSEQ multiplex PCR. Clone size and V and J calls were adopted from that table, with D and trimming inferred from the DNA. The sample has fewer than 250,000 clones; roughly 74% are singletons. The V end lost 2 bases, the J end lost 8 bases, and 7 bases lay between the germline ends. Per germline, CDR1 SGDLS and CDR2 YYNGEE. The CDR3 has 12 amino acids.

The receptor comes from a woman aged 25 to 45 in good health and CMV-seropositive. The material sequenced was PBMCs. The V gene is TRBV9, the J gene TRBJ2-2; the D is unclear. CDR3 residues: CASSVVRGELFF. The CDR3 coding sequence is TGTGCCAGCAGCGTGGTCCGGGGGGAGCTGTTTTTT.